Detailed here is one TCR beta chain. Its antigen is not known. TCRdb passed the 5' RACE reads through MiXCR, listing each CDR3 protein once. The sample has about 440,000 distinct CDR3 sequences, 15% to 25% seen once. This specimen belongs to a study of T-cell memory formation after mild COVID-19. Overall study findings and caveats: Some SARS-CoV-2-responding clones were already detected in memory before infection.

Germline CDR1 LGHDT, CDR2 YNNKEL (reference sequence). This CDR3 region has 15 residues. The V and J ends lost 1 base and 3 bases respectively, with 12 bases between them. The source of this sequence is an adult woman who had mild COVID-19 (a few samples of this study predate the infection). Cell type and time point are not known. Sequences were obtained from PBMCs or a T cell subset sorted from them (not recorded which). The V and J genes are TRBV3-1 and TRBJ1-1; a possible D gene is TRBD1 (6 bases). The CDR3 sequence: CASSQGDTYDTEAFF. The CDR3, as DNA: TGTGCCAGCAGCCAAGGGGACACGTATGACACTGAAGCTTTCTTT.